This TCR beta chain was sequenced in a study of T cell changes during pregnancy in multiple sclerosis. From germline, CDR1 is SEHNR and CDR2 FQNEAQ (reference sequence). J was trimmed by 9 bases and V by 6 bases; bases with no gene match: 20. The CDR3 spans 17 residues. The protocol was immunoSEQ multiplex PCR, while the TCRdb copy is restricted to in-frame clones and leaves out a portion. Altogether about 50,000 clones are present, roughly 92% being singletons, with the ten largest covering roughly 0.4%. The TCR originated in a female donor with multiple sclerosis, enrolled in a pregnancy study. Sample: CD4+ T cells from peripheral blood mononuclear cells, taken after pregnancy. V usage is TRBV7-9 and J usage is TRBJ2-1; 7 positions match TRBD2. CDR3: CASRTLRRAGALAEQFF. CDR3 coding DNA: TGTGCCAGCAGGACTCTGAGGAGGGCGGGAGCTCTGGCTGAGCAGTTCTTC.